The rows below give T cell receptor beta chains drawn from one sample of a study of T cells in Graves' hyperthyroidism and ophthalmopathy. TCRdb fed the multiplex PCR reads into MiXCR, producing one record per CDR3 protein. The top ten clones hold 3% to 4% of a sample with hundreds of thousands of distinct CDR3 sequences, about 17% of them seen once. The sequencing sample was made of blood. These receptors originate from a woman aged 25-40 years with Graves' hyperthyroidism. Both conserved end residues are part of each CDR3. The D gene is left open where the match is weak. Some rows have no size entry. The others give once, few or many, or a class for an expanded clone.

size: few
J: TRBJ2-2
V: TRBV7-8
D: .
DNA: TGTGCCAGCAGCTTACAATCGTCAGGGGACACCGGGGAGCTGTTTTTT
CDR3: CASSLQSSGDTGELFF

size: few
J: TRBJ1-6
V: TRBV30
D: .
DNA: TGTGCCTGGACAGAGAATGGTTCACCCCTCCACTTT
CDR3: CAWTENGSPLHF

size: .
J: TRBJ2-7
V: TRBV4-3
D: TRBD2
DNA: TGCGCCAGCAGCCAAGTGTTAGCGGGCCGCCCCGGGGGCTCCTACGAGCAGTACTTC
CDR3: CASSQVLAGRPGGSYEQYF

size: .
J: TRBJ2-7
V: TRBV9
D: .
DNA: TGTGCCAGCAGCGTAGACGGGAGTGGCTCCTACGAGCAGTACTTC
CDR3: CASSVDGSGSYEQYF

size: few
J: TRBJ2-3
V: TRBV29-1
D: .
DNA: TGCAGCACCGAGGGGAGCACAGATACGCAGTATTTT
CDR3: CSTEGSTDTQYF

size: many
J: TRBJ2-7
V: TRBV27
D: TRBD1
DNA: TGTGCCAGCAGTTTTGGGACAGGAAAAGCCTACGAGCAGTACTTC
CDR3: CASSFGTGKAYEQYF

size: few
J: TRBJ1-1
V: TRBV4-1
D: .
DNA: TGCGCCAGCAGCCAAGAAGGAGGGCTGAACACTGAAGCTTTCTTT
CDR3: CASSQEGGLNTEAFF

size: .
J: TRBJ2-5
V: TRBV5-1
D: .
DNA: TGCGCCAGCAAGTCCCCTCGAGGATGGGGAACGGAGACCCAGTACTTC
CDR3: CASKSPRGWGTETQYF

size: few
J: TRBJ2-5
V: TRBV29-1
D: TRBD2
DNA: TGCAGCGGGGCCTCTAGCGGGAGGGCCTTAGAGACCCAGTACTTC
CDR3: CSGASSGRALETQYF

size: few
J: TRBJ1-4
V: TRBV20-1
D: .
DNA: TGCAGTCCATCCCAAGGGGAAAAACTGTTTTTT
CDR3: CSPSQGEKLFF

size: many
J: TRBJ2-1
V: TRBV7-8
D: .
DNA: TGTGCCAGCAGCTTAGTTTTCCCTAGGATGAGATTTTACAATGAGCAGTTCTTC
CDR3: CASSLVFPRMRFYNEQFF

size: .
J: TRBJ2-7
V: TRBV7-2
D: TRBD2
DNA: TGTGCCAGCAGTCTTAGTAGGACTAGCGGGAGAGGGAAGCAGTACTTC
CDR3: CASSLSRTSGRGKQYF

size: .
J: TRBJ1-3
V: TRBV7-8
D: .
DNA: TGTGCCAGCAGCTTTAAGGGACCTGGAAACACCATATATTTT
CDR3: CASSFKGPGNTIYF

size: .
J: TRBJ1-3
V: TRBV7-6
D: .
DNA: TGTGCCAGCAGCCCAGACCTCTCTGGAAACACCATATATTTT
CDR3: CASSPDLSGNTIYF

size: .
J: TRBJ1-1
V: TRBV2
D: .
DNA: TGTGCCAGTGATGGGGGGGGGGGGACAGCTTTCTTT
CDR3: CASDGGGGTAFF

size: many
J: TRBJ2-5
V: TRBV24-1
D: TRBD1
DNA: TGTGCCACCAGTGCATCTGGGACAGGGCGCCAAGAGACCCAGTACTTC
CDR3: CATSASGTGRQETQYF

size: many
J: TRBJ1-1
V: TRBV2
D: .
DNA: TGTGCCAGCTACGATCTTAGCACTGAAGCTTTCTTT
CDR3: CASYDLSTEAFF

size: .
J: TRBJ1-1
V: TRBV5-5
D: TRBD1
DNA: TGTGCCAGCAGCACAATGACAGGGACTAGCACTGAAGCTTTCTTT
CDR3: CASSTMTGTSTEAFF

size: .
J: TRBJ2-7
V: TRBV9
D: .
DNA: TGTGCCAGCAGCGGAGCCCAAGCGACTGGGCGCTACGAGCAGTACTTC
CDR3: CASSGAQATGRYEQYF

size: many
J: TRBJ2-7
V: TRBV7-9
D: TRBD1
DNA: TGTGCCAGCAGCTTGGTCCATGTTACAGGGGACGAGCAGTACTTC
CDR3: CASSLVHVTGDEQYF

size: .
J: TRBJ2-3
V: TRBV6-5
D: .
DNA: TGTGCCAGCAGTTACACCAAACTTAGCACAGATACGCAGTATTTT
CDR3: CASSYTKLSTDTQYF

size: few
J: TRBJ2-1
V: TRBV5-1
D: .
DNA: TGCGCCAGCAGCCCCGGACTCCTGAGCTCCTACAATGAGCAGTTCTTC
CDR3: CASSPGLLSSYNEQFF

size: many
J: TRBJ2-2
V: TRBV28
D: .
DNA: TGTGCCAGCAGTTTGGACCCTCGTGGTCTCGGGGAGCTGTTTTTT
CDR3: CASSLDPRGLGELFF